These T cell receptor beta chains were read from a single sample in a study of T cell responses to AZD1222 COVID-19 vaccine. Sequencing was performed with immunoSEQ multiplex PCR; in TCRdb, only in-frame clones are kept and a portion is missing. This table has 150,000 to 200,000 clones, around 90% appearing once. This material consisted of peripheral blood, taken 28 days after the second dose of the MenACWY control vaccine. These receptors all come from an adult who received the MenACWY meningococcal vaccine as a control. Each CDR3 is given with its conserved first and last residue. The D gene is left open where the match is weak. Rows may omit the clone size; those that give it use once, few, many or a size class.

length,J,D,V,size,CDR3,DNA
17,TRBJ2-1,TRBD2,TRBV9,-,CASSVVGLAGLYNEQFF,TGTGCCAGCAGCGTAGTCGGGCTAGCGGGGTTATACAATGAGCAGTTCTTC
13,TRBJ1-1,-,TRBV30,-,CAWRGHKNTEAFF,TGTGCCTGGCGGGGACACAAGAACACTGAAGCTTTCTTT
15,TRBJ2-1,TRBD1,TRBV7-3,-,CASSLDRFPYNEQFF,TGTGCCAGCAGCCTGGACAGGTTCCCCTACAATGAGCAGTTCTTC
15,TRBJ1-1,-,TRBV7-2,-,CASSLASGGRTEAFF,TGTGCCAGCAGCTTAGCCTCGGGGGGTCGAACTGAAGCTTTCTTT
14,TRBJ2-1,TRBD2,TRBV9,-,CASSVAGGGREQFF,TGTGCCAGCAGCGTAGCTGGGGGAGGGAGGGAGCAGTTCTTC
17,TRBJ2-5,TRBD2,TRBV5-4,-,CASSTRASGRGQETQYF,TGTGCCAGCAGCACGAGGGCTAGCGGGAGAGGTCAAGAGACCCAGTACTTC
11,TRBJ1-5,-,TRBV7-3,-,CASSLDQPQHF,TGTGCCAGCAGCTTAGATCAGCCCCAGCATTTT
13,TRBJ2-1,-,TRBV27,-,CASSTDSSVGQFF,TGTGCCAGCAGTACAGACTCGTCCGTTGGGCAGTTCTTC
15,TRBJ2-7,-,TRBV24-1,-,CATSHKAVPSYEQYF,TGTGCCACCAGTCATAAGGCAGTTCCCTCCTACGAGCAGTACTTC
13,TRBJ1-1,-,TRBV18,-,CASSREEVTEAFF,TGTGCCAGCTCACGGGAGGAGGTCACTGAAGCTTTCTTT
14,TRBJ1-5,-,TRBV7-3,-,CASSSDSQYQPQHF,TGTGCCAGCAGCTCCGACAGTCAGTATCAGCCCCAGCATTTT
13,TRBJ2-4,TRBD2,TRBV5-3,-,CARSPRSSGRIPF,TGTGCCAGAAGCCCTCGGTCTAGCGGGAGAATCCCCTTC
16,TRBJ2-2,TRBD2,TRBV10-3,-,CAISEAGRGNTGELFF,TGTGCCATCAGTGAGGCCGGGAGGGGGAACACCGGGGAGCTGTTTTTT
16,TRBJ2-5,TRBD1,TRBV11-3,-,CASSHYRGAQQETQYF,TGTGCCAGCAGTCATTACAGGGGGGCTCAACAAGAGACCCAGTACTTC
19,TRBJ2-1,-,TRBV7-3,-,CASSSQPEIGGARSNEQFF,TGTGCCAGCAGCTCGCAGCCAGAAATAGGGGGTGCTAGATCAAATGAGCAGTTCTTC
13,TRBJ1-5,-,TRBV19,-,CASTPFRDQPQHF,TGTGCCAGTACACCATTCAGGGATCAGCCCCAGCATTTT
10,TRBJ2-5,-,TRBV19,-,CGGRQETQYF,TGTGGAGGCAGACAAGAGACCCAGTACTTC
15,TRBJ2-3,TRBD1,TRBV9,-,CASSPRQGSTDTQYF,TGTGCCAGCAGCCCCCGACAGGGAAGCACAGATACGCAGTATTTT
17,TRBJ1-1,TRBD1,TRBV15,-,CATSRDLTGQMNTEAFF,TGTGCCACCAGCAGAGATCTGACAGGGCAAATGAACACTGAAGCTTTCTTT
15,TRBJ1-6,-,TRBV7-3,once,CASSLTGGGNSPLHF,TGTGCCAGCAGCCTAACGGGGGGCGGGAATTCACCCCTCCACTTT
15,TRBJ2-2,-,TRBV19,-,CASSTSGGRTGELFF,TGTGCCAGTAGTACGTCCGGGGGGCGCACCGGGGAGCTGTTTTTT
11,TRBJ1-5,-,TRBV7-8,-,CASSFGGPQHF,TGTGCCAGCAGCTTTGGGGGGCCCCAGCATTTT
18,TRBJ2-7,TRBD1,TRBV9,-,CASRKLPGQGAQKYEQYF,TGTGCCAGCAGAAAGTTACCGGGGCAGGGGGCGCAAAAATACGAGCAGTACTTC
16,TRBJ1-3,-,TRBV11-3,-,CASSLAGQAAGNTIYF,TGTGCCAGCAGCTTAGCCGGGCAGGCGGCTGGAAACACCATATATTTT
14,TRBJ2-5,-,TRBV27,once,CASSYYGRKETQYF,TGTGCCAGCAGTTACTATGGCAGGAAAGAGACCCAGTACTTC
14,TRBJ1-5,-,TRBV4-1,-,CASSQGQGHQPQHF,TGCGCCAGCAGCCAAGGTCAGGGTCATCAGCCCCAGCATTTT
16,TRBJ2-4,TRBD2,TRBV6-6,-,CASQTPGLLMRDIQYF,TGTGCCAGCCAAACCCCGGGACTACTAATGAGGGACATTCAGTACTTC
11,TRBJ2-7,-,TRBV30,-,CAWSTSSEQYF,TGTGCCTGGAGTACTAGTAGCGAGCAGTACTTC
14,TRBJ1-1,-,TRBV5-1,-,CASSFVGGHTEAFF,TGCGCCAGCAGCTTTGTGGGGGGGCACACTGAAGCTTTCTTT
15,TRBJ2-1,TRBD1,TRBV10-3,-,CAIGTPGQGDNEQFF,TGTGCCATCGGAACTCCGGGACAGGGAGACAATGAGCAGTTCTTC
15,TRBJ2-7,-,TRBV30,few,CAWDPGASVTLEQYF,TGTGCCTGGGACCCCGGGGCTAGCGTTACCCTCGAGCAGTACTTC
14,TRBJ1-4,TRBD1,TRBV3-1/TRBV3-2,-,CASSRGQGGEKLFF,TGTGCCAGCAGCCGGGGACAGGGAGGAGAAAAACTGTTTTTT
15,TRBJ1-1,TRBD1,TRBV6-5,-,CASSPGDRGESEAFF,TGTGCCAGCAGTCCAGGGGACAGGGGGGAGTCTGAAGCTTTCTTT
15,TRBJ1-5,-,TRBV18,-,CASSPLGDSNQPQHF,TGTGCCAGCTCACCACTCGGGGATAGCAATCAGCCCCAGCATTTT
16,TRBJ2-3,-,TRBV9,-,CASSVVIRGSTDTQYF,TGTGCCAGCAGCGTAGTGATCCGGGGAAGCACAGATACGCAGTATTTT
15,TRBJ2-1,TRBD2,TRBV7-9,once,CASSLYRLAGDEQFF,TGTGCCAGCAGCTTATACCGGCTAGCGGGAGATGAGCAGTTCTTC
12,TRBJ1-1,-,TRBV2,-,CASRQASREAFF,TGTGCCAGCAGGCAAGCCTCCCGTGAAGCTTTCTTT
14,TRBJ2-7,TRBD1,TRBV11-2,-,CASSLAGTGVEQYF,TGTGCCAGCAGCTTAGCCGGGACAGGGGTCGAGCAGTACTTC
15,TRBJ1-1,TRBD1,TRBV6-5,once,CASSRRDRGNTEAFF,TGTGCCAGCAGCCGCAGGGACAGGGGGAACACTGAAGCTTTCTTT
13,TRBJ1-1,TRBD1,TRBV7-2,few,CASRLQGGTEAFF,TGTGCCAGCAGATTACAGGGGGGCACTGAAGCTTTCTTT
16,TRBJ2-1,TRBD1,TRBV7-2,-,CASSGQGAGGYNEQFF,TGTGCCAGCAGCGGACAGGGGGCCGGGGGATACAATGAGCAGTTCTTC
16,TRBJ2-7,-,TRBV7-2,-,CASSSIWQTNNYEQYF,TGTGCCAGCAGCTCCATATGGCAGACGAACAACTACGAGCAGTACTTC
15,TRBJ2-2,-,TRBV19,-,CASSSAGGWTGELFF,TGTGCCAGTAGTAGCGCCGGGGGATGGACCGGGGAGCTGTTTTTT
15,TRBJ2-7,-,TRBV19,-,CASTYRSGGLYEQYF,TGTGCCAGTACTTATAGATCGGGGGGCCTCTACGAGCAGTACTTC